The 2 T cell receptor beta chains presented below share a single source sample, sequenced in a study of blood T cell repertoires in COVID-19. Profiling relied on immunoSEQ multiplex PCR, and the TCRdb table lists in-frame clones only, not all of them. The table records about 210,000 clones, under 90% of them present only once. Material for sequencing was peripheral blood. These receptors originate from a middle-aged woman with active or convalescent COVID-19.

This clone was detected once. J is TRBJ1-6 and V is TRBV28, with D hard to call. Germline loops: CDR1 MDHEN, CDR2 SYDVKM. V lost 6 bases and J lost 5, with 8 bases in between. The CDR3 has 13 amino acids. The CDR3 nucleotides read TGTGCCAGCAGGACGGGAGATAATTCACCCCTCCACTTT. Protein: CASRTGDNSPLHF. The full variable domain, with the rest looked up from reference TRBV28 and TRBJ1-6, is DVKVTQSSRYLVKRTGEKVFLECVQDMDHENMFWYRQDPGLGLRLIYFSYDVKMKEKGDIPEGYSVSREKKERFSLILESASTNQTSMYLCASRTGDNSPLHFGNGTRLTVT.

Written as DNA, the CDR3 is TGTGCCAGCAGCCGGAGGACGGCTAACTATGGCTACACCTTC. It is translated as CASSRRTANYGYTF. J is TRBJ1-2 and V is TRBV3-1 (or the pseudogene TRBV3-2); D is uncertain. Germline CDR1 is LGHDT and CDR2 is YNNKEL (reference sequence). The V end lost 4 bases, the J end lost 0 bases, and 9 bases lay between the germline ends. The CDR3 is 14 amino acids.